This entry lists 13 T cell receptor beta chains sequenced from one sample in a study of cytomegalovirus exposure and HLA in healthy donors (dated by TCRdb to the late 2010s). To prepare the library, the immunoSEQ multiplex PCR assay was applied. The multiplex PCR relied on a mix of 60 forward primers for TCR Vbeta segments and 13 reverse primers for TCR Jbeta segments. In TCRdb, the immuneACCESS table is reduced to in-frame sequences with V and J assigned. These tables do not hold every clone; where another copy was compared, an unresolved V gene accounts for under half, and the others remain unexplained. The sample has 130,000 to 150,000 clones on record, about four fifths of them singletons. About 3.9% of the sample is held by the ten biggest clonotypes. The sample taken for sequencing was PBMCs. The receptor set was obtained from a man aged 35 to 55 in good health and CMV-seropositive.

This chain connects TRBV7-2 to TRBJ1-2; the D is unclear. The length of the CDR3 is 13 residues. The V gene's germline CDR1 is SGHTA and CDR2 FQGNSA. Trimming removed 5 bases from V and 5 bases from J, with 12 bases in between. The CDR3 is CASSRLVRYGYTF. The DNA of the CDR3 is TGTGCCAGCAGCCGCCTGGTTCGGTATGGCTACACCTTC.

The rearrangement joins TRBV5-1 to TRBJ1-4, with D tentatively TRBD1 (6 bases). The V and J ends lost 4 bases and 2 bases respectively, with 12 bases between them. The germline V gene has CDR1 SGHRS and CDR2 YFSETQ. The CDR3 loop spans 15 amino acids. CDR3 loop: CASSQGFGTNEKLFF. Written as DNA, the CDR3 is TGCGCCAGCAGCCAGGGGTTCGGGACTAATGAAAAACTGTTTTTT.

The rearrangement joins TRBV6-1 to TRBJ1-5, with 8 bases aligning to TRBD1. CDR1 MNHNS and CDR2 SASEGT come from the germline V gene. V lost 7 bases to trimming and J lost 6 bases; unmatched junction nucleotides: 11. The CDR3 runs to 15 residues. In nucleotides, the CDR3 is TGTGCCAGCAACCTGATATCAGGGGGCTTTCAGCCCCAGCATTTT. Its translation: CASNLISGGFQPQHF.

The V call is TRBV7-9, the J call TRBJ2-1; 7 nucleotides line up with TRBD1. The V gene's germline CDR1 is SEHNR and CDR2 FQNEAQ (reference sequence). V shed 2 bases and J 6 bases; nucleotides not matched to a gene: 10. CDR3 length: 16 amino acids. CDR3 in DNA: TGTGCCAGCAGCTTATCACAGGGGCGGGTCGGCAATGAGCAGTTCTTC. Translation: CASSLSQGRVGNEQFF. Full variable domain (missing parts from reference TRBV7-9 and TRBJ2-1): DTGVSQNPRHKITKRGQNVTFRCDPISEHNRLYWYRQTLGQGPEFLTYFQNEAQLEKSRLLSDRFSAERPKGSFSTLEIQRTEQGDSAMYLCASSLSQGRVGNEQFFGPGTRLTVL.

This clone occurred a few times. CDR3 residues: CASSLGAGGYGYTF. Written as DNA, the CDR3 is TGTGCCAGCAGTTTGGGGGCAGGCGGCTATGGCTACACCTTC. The chain recombines TRBV27 with TRBJ1-2; tentative D call: TRBD1 (6 bases). Trimming pared 3 bases from V and 4 bases from J, leaving 12 bases between. Germline CDR1 MNHEY, CDR2 SMNVEV (reference sequence). The CDR3 has 14 amino acids.

The V gene is TRBV9, the J gene TRBJ2-5; 10 bases match TRBD1. Germline V gives CDR1 SGDLS, CDR2 YYNGEE. V was pared by 3 bases and J by 4 bases, with 9 bases of the junction left unmatched. The CDR3 totals 16 residues. The CDR3 DNA reads TGTGCCAGCAGCGCCCGGGACAGGGGCGAGGTAGAGACCCAGTACTTC. This translates into CASSARDRGEVETQYF.

This chain joins TRBV11-2 and TRBJ1-1; D not resolved. V dropped 2 bases and J dropped 0 bases, with 10 bases sitting between them. The germline gives CDR1 SGHAT, CDR2 FQNNGV. The length of the CDR3 is 15 residues. The CDR3 loop is CASSLMESLNTEAFF. Here the CDR3 DNA reads TGTGCCAGCAGCTTAATGGAGTCTCTGAACACTGAAGCTTTCTTT.

This rearrangement joins TRBV10-3 to TRBJ1-2, with TRBD1 as a possible D gene (5 bases). V was cut by 2 bases and J by 12 bases, with 16 bases left in between. Germline CDR1 and CDR2: ENHRY and SYGVKD. The CDR3 is made up of 13 amino acids. CDR3 sequence (DNA): TGTGCCATCAGTGAGGGCAGGGAAAATTGTCACACCTTC. Translation gives CAISEGRENCHTF.

This clone was seen a handful of times. The gene calls are TRBV27 and TRBJ1-2, with TRBD1 matching over 7 bases. This CDR3 spans 15 amino acids. Germline V gives CDR1 MNHEY, CDR2 SMNVEV (reference sequence). The V segment lost 3 bases and the J segment 4 bases; nucleotides outside the gene matches: 8. CDR3 coding DNA: TGTGCCAGCAGTTTCAGAGGGGGCGCGATCTATGGCTACACCTTC. Protein sequence: CASSFRGGAIYGYTF.

The V call is TRBV27, the J call TRBJ1-5, with D maybe TRBD1 (6 bases). The V gene's germline CDR1 is MNHEY and CDR2 SMNVEV (reference sequence). The ends were cut back, 4 bases at V and 7 bases at J, with 17 bases in the middle. CDR3 length: 15 residues. The CDR3 bases are TGTGCCAGCAGTTACACGGGAGGGGGGATGCAGCCCCAGCATTTT. This encodes CASSYTGGGMQPQHF.

This clone came up once. The chain joins TRBV9 to TRBJ2-1, with D maybe TRBD2 (6 bases). Germline V gene lookup returns CDR1 SGDLS and CDR2 YYNGEE. CDR3 length: 13 residues. The V end lost 3 bases, the J end lost 8 bases, and 12 bases lay between the germline ends. The chain's CDR3 is CASSGGVPHEQFF. CDR3 DNA sequence: TGTGCCAGCAGCGGGGGGGTCCCCCATGAGCAGTTCTTC. Full variable domain (missing parts from reference TRBV9 and TRBJ2-1): DSGVTQTPKHLITATGQRVTLRCSPRSGDLSVYWYQQSLDQGLQFLIQYYNGEERAKGNILERFSAQQFPDLHSELNLSSLELGDSALYFCASSGGVPHEQFFGPGTRLTVL.

The V and J genes are TRBV19 and TRBJ1-1, with 7 bases lining up with TRBD1. V was clipped by 4 bases and J by 1 base; unmatched bases: 6. The CDR3 has 15 residues. CDR1 LNHDA and CDR2 SQIVND come from the germline V gene (reference sequence). The CDR3, as DNA: TGTGCCAGTAGTAGGACAGGACAGAAGAACACTGAAGCTTTCTTT. Translated, it gives CASSRTGQKNTEAFF. The full variable domain, with the rest looked up from reference TRBV19 and TRBJ1-1, is DGGITQSPKYLFRKEGQNVTLSCEQNLNHDAMYWYRQDPGQGLRLIYYSQIVNDFQKGDIAEGYSVSREKKESFPLTVTSAQKNPTAFYLCASSRTGQKNTEAFFGQGTRLTVV.

This clone was recorded only once. This sequence joins TRBV6-5 and TRBJ2-7; 10 bases match TRBD1. CDR1 is MNHEY, CDR2 SVGAGI, per germline. This CDR3 region has 14 residues. Trimming took 11 bases from V and 4 from J; bases not matched to a gene: 11. CDR3 sequence reads: CASGRDRGGYEQYF. The CDR3 bases are TGTGCCTCTGGGCGGGACAGGGGTGGATACGAGCAGTACTTC.